This record covers a single T cell receptor beta chain. Its matching antigen is unknown. This entry is derived from a study of identical twins. Study results and limitations: Abundant beta clonotypes from cord blood had fewer insertions, unlike memory repertoires, which showed none.

Addition of a universal primer site occurred through template switching, and cDNA carried unique molecular identifiers. TCRdb fed the 5' RACE reads into MiXCR, producing one record per CDR3 protein. The repertoire holds some 600,000 distinct CDR3 sequences, with under 8.5% as singletons. The CDR3 has 14 amino acids. V lost 1 base and J lost 7, with 13 bases in between. These same data were also listed under a study on yellow fever vaccine responses in identical twins.

The TCR originated in a woman younger than 35 in good health. Material for sequencing was PBMCs. The chain combines TRBV12-3 or TRBV12-4 with TRBJ1-2; D is unclear. The CDR3 nucleotides are TGTGCCAGCAGTTTAGGGGAAGCAGAGCCTGGCTACACCTTC. It yields the protein CASSLGEAEPGYTF.